This T cell receptor beta chain was recorded in a study of T cell changes during pregnancy in multiple sclerosis. The protocol was immunoSEQ multiplex PCR, while the TCRdb copy is restricted to in-frame clones and leaves out a portion. The table lists 95,000 to 110,000 clones, about 90% of them singletons. V dropped 4 bases and J dropped 2; count of bases not matched to a gene: 7. CDR1 SGHVS and CDR2 FQNEAQ come from the germline V gene. The CDR3 contains 15 residues. Sequenced material: peripheral blood, taken after pregnancy. The chain employs TRBV7-8 and TRBJ2-7; 8 bases match TRBD2. This TCR came from a female donor with multiple sclerosis, enrolled in a pregnancy study. The CDR3 DNA reads as TGTGCCAGCAGCTCTCGGGGTAGCGGGGCCTACGAGCAGTACTTC. Its translation is CASSSRGSGAYEQYF.